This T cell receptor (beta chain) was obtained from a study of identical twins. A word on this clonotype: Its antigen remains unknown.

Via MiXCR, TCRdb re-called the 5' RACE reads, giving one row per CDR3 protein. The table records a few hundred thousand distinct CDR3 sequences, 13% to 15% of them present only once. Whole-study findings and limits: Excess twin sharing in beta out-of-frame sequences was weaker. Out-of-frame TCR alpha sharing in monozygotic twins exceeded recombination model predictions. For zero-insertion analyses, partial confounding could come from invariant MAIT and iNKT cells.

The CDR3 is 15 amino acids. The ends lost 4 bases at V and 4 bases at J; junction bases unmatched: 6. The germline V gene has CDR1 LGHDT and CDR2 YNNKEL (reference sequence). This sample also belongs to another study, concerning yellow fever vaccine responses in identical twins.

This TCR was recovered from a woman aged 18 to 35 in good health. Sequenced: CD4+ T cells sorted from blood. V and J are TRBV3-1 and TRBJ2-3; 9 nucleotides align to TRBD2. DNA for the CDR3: TGTGCCAGCAGCCTGCTGGTAGCGGGAGCAGATACGCAGTATTTT. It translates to CASSLLVAGADTQYF.